This TCR beta chain was observed in a study of T cell responses to AZD1222 COVID-19 vaccine. Findings and caveats of the study: Repertoires were collected only later (after the peak T cell response had occurred).

Repertoires were generated with immunoSEQ multiplex PCR, while TCRdb's copy carries only in-frame clones and drops some. The sample comprises around 100,000 clones, roughly 80% of which are singletons, and about 9.5% rests with the top ten. Only one count was recorded for this clone. Its antigen is not identified. This CDR3 has 14 amino acids. V shed 5 bases and J shed 10 bases, with 18 bases lying between them. Germline V lookup: CDR1 SGHAT, CDR2 FQNNGV. This clonotype originated in an adult in good health. This material consisted of peripheral blood, taken on day 0 of AZD1222 vaccination. The chain combines TRBV11-2 with TRBJ2-1, with TRBD2 as a possible D gene (7 bases). Here the CDR3 reads CASSQVWTAGEQFF. CDR3 nucleotides: TGTGCCAGCAGCCAAGTTTGGACAGCGGGGGAGCAGTTCTTC.